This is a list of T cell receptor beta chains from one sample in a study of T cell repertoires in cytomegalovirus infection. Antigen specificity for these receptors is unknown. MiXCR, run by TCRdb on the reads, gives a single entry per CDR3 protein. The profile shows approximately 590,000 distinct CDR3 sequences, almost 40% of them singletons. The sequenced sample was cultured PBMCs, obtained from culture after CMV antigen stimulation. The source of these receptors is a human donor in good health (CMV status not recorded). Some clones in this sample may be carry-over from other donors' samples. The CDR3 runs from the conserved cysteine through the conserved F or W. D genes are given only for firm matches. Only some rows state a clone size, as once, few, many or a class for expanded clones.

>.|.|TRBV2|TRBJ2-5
TGTGCCAGCAGTGTACCACGAGGGGAAGAGACCCAGTACTTC
CASSVPRGEETQYF
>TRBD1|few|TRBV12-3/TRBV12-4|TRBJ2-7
TGTGCCAGCAGTTTATGGGACAGGGCCAACGAGCAGTACTTC
CASSLWDRANEQYF
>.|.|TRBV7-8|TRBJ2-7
TGTGCCAGCAGCCCTATAGGGTCGACCTACGAGCAGTACTTC
CASSPIGSTYEQYF
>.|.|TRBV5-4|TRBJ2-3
TGTGCCAGCAGCTTGGATCTCAGGGGCACAGATACGCAGTATTTT
CASSLDLRGTDTQYF
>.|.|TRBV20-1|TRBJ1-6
TGCAGTGCTAGAGTGGCGAATCACCAAAAAACACCCCTCCACTTT
CSARVANHQKTPLHF
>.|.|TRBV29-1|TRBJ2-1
TGCAGCGTCGAGGGTGGGATCCGGGTAAATGAGCAGTTCTTC
CSVEGGIRVNEQFF
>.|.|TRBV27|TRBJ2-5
TGTGCCAGCAGCTCCCGCCCGGACCCCCAGGGGCCCCAAGAGACCCAGTACTTC
CASSSRPDPQGPQETQYF
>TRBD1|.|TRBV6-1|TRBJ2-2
TGTGCCAGCAGCGCTGACAGGGCTGGCGGGGAGCTGTTTTTT
CASSADRAGGELFF
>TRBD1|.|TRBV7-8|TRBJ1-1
TGTGCCAGCAGCCAAAAGACAGGGTACACTGAAGCTTTCTTT
CASSQKTGYTEAFF
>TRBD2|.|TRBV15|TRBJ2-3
TGTGCCACCAGCAGAGGGACTAGCGGGAGGACAGATACGCAGTATTTT
CATSRGTSGRTDTQYF
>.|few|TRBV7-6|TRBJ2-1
TGTGCCAGCAGCTTAGGGGGGCCAAAGAATGAGCAGTTCTTC
CASSLGGPKNEQFF
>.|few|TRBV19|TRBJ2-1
TGTGCCAGTACCGGGCAGTCTTACTCCTACAATGAGCAGTTCTTC
CASTGQSYSYNEQFF
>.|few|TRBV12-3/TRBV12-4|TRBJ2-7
TGTGCCAGCAGTTTTCTAGCTAGGGGCTACGAGCAGTACTTC
CASSFLARGYEQYF
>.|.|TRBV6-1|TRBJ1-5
TGTGCCAGCAGTGAAATATGGGAGCAGCCCCAGCATTTT
CASSEIWEQPQHF
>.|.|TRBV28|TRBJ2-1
TGTGCCAGCAGTTTCTTCGCGAGGGAAGGGAGGAGCAATGAGCAGTTCTTC
CASSFFAREGRSNEQFF
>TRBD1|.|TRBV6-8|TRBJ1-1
TGTGCCAGCAGTTACCTCCGGGACAGGTTGACTGAAGCTTTCTTT
CASSYLRDRLTEAFF
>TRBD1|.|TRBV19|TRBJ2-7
TGTGCCAGTAGAAAACAGGGGAGCTCCTACGAGCAGTACTTC
CASRKQGSSYEQYF
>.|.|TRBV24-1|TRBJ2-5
TGTGCCACCAGTGACTGGACTACCCAAGAGACCCAGTACTTC
CATSDWTTQETQYF
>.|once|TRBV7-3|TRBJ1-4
TGTGCCAGCAGCGTAGGACTGCTGATCGATGAAAAACTGTTTTTT
CASSVGLLIDEKLFF
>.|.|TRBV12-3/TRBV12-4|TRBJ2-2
TGTGCCAGCAGCCATCCCCAGCGGTCCACCGGGGAGCTGTTTTTT
CASSHPQRSTGELFF
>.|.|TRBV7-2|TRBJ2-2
TGTGCCAGCAGCTCCGACTTCGGGGAGCTGTTTTTT
CASSSDFGELFF
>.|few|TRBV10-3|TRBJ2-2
TGTGCCACAAGATCTAGCGCGAACACCGGGGAGCTGTTTTTT
CATRSSANTGELFF
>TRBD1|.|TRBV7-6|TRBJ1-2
TGTGCCAGCAGTCTCCGGGACAGGGCCAACTATGGCTACACCTTC
CASSLRDRANYGYTF
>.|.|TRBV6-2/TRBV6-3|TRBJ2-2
TGTGCCAGCAGTTACGGTGGCCCTTTGGTCGGGGAGCTGTTTTTT
CASSYGGPLVGELFF
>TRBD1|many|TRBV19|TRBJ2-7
TGTGCCAGTAGTACGATTTTAGGACAGGGGTACGAGCAGTACTTC
CASSTILGQGYEQYF
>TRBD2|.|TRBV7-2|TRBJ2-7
TGTGCCAGCAGCATAAGGACTAGCGCAACCTACGAGCAGTACTTC
CASSIRTSATYEQYF
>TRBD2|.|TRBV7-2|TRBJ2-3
TGTGCCAGCAGCCCCGGGGGGAAAAGCACAGATACGCAGTATTTT
CASSPGGKSTDTQYF
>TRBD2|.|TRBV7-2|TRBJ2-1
TGTGCCAGCAGCCCTCCGGGACTAAACAATGAGCAGTTCTTC
CASSPPGLNNEQFF
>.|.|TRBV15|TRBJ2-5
TGTGCCACCAGCAGAGAAGTCGGGGCCCAAGAGACCCAGTACTTC
CATSREVGAQETQYF
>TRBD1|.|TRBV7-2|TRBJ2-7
TGTGCCAGCAGCACGGACAGGGGGCCCCACGAGCAGTACTTC
CASSTDRGPHEQYF
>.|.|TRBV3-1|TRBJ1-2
TGTGCCAGCAGCCTAGGCGTCGTGGGCTACACCTTC
CASSLGVVGYTF
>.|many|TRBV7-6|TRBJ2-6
TGTGCCAGCAGCCCCAGGGCCAACGTCCTGACTTTC
CASSPRANVLTF
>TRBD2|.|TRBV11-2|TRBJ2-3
TGTGCCAGCAGCGCCCTAGCGGGAGGGCGGGTTACGCAGTATTTT
CASSALAGGRVTQYF
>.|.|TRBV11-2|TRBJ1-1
TGTGCCAGCAGCTGGACCCCCTCTCTTGAAGCTTTCTTT
CASSWTPSLEAFF
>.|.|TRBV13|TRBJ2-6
TGTGCCAGCAGCCCGGTGAGGGGGTCTGCTGGGGCCAACGTCCTGACTTTC
CASSPVRGSAGANVLTF
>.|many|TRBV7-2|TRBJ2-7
TGTGCCAGCAGCTTAAACCGTTACGAGCAGTACTTC
CASSLNRYEQYF
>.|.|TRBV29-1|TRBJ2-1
TGCAGCGTTGAGGGGCGTAACAATGAGCAGTTCTTC
CSVEGRNNEQFF
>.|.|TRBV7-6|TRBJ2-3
TGTGCCAGCAGCTTAGGTAACTTTGTGGGGGGACACCTAGCCCCCGATACGCAGTATTTT
CASSLGNFVGGHLAPDTQYF
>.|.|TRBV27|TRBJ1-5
TGTGCCAGCAGCAGGACTCAGGGATCGGATCAGCCCCAGCATTTT
CASSRTQGSDQPQHF
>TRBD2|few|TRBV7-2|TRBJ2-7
TGTGCCAGCAGAAAAAGCGGGGACTACGAGCAGTACTTC
CASRKSGDYEQYF
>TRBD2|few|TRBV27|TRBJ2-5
TGTGCCAGCAGAAAGGGACTAGCGGGATTGGAGACCCAGTACTTC
CASRKGLAGLETQYF
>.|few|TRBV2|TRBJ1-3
TGTGCCAGCAGCGCAGACATCTCTGGAAACACCATATATTTT
CASSADISGNTIYF
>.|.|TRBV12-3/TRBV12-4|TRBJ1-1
TGTGCCAGCAGACAGGGTCCGGACACTGAAGCTTTCTTT
CASRQGPDTEAFF
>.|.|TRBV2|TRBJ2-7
TGTGCCAGCATGAAAGGGTCCCGAGCCTACGAGCAGTACTTC
CASMKGSRAYEQYF
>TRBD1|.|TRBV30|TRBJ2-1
TGTGCCTGGAGTGCCCCGGACAGGGGCCGCTACAATGAGCAGTTCTTC
CAWSAPDRGRYNEQFF
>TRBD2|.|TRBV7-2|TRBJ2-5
TGTGCCAGCAGCCGTACTAGCGATCAAGAGACCCAGTACTTC
CASSRTSDQETQYF
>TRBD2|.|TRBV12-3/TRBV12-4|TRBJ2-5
TGTGCCAGTACCCTCCCCGGGGGAGGGCCAGGGGAGACCCAGTACTTC
CASTLPGGGPGETQYF
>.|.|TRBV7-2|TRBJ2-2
TGTGCCAGCAGCTTTACCCCTTCCGGGGAGCTGTTTTTT
CASSFTPSGELFF
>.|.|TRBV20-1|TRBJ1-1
TGCAGTGCTAGAGTTGGAGGGTTAGAAGCTTTCTTT
CSARVGGLEAFF
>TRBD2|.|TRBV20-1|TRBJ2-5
TGCAGTGCTAGATCGCCAACCGGGGGGGAGACCCAGTACTTC
CSARSPTGGETQYF